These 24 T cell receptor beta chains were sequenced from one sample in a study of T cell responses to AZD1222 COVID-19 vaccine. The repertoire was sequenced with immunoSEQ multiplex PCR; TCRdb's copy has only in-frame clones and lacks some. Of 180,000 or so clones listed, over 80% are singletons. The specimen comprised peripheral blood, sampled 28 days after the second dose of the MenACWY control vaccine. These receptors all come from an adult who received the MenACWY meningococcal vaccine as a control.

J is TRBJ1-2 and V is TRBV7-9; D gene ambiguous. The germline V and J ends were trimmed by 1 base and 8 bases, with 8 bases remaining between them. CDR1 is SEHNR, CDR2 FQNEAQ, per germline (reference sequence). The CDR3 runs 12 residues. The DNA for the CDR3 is TGTGCCAGCAGCTTAGGCCAGGAAGGCTACACCTTC. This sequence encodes CASSLGQEGYTF.

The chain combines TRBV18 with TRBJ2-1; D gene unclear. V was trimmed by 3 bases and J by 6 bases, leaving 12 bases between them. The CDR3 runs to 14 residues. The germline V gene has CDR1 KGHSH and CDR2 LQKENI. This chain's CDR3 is CASSPPPEANEQFF. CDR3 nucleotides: TGTGCCAGCTCACCGCCCCCCGAGGCCAATGAGCAGTTCTTC.

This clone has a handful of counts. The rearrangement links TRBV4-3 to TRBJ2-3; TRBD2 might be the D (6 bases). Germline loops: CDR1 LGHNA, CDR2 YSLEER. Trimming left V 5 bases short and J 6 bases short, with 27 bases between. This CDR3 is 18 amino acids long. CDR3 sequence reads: CASSTSSGGRWRADTQYF. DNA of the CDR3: TGCGCCAGCAGCACTTCCTCCGGAGGCCGGTGGAGGGCCGATACGCAGTATTTT.

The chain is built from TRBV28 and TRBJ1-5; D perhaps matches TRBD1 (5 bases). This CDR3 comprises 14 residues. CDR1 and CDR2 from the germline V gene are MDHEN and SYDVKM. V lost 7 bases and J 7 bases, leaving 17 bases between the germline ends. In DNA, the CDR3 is TGTGCCAGCAACACTTGGCAGGGTGGCCAGCCCCAGCATTTT. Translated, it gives CASNTWQGGQPQHF. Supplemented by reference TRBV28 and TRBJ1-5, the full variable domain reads DVKVTQSSRYLVKRTGEKVFLECVQDMDHENMFWYRQDPGLGLRLIYFSYDVKMKEKGDIPEGYSVSREKKERFSLILESASTNQTSMYLCASNTWQGGQPQHFGDGTRLSIL.

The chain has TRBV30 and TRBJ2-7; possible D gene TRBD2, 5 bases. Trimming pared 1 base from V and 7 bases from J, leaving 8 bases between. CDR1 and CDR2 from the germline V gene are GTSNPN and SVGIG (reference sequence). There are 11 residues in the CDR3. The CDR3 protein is CAWSGLIEQYF. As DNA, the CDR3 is TGTGCCTGGAGTGGACTAATTGAGCAGTACTTC.

The CDR3 sequence: CASSQDPGEGQETQYF. In DNA, the CDR3 is TGCGCCAGCAGCCAAGATCCCGGGGAGGGACAAGAGACCCAGTACTTC. The rearrangement joins TRBV4-1 to TRBJ2-5; 7 bases are shared with TRBD2. J gave up 2 bases and V 0 bases, and 6 bases lay outside the gene matches. The CDR3 has 16 amino acids. CDR1 and CDR2 (germline): MGHRA, YSYEKL.

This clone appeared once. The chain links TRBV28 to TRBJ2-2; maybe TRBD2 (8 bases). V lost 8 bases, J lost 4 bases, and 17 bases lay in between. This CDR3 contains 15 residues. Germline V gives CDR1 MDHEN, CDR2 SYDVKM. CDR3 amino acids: CASRGRTGATGELFF. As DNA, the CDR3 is TGTGCCAGCCGCGGGAGGACAGGCGCCACCGGGGAGCTGTTTTTT. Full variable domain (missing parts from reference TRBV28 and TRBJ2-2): DVKVTQSSRYLVKRTGEKVFLECVQDMDHENMFWYRQDPGLGLRLIYFSYDVKMKEKGDIPEGYSVSREKKERFSLILESASTNQTSMYLCASRGRTGATGELFFGEGSRLTVL.

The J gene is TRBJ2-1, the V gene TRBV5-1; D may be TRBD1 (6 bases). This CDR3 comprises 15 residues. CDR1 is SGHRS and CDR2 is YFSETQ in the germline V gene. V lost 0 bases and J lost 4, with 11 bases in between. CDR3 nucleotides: TGCGCCAGCAGCTTGGTGGGGACACCTTACAATGAGCAGTTCTTC. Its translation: CASSLVGTPYNEQFF.

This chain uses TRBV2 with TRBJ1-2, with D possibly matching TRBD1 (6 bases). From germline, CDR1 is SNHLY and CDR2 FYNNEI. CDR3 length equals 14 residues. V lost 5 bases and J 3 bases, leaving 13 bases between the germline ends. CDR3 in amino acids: CASSISQGYYGYTF. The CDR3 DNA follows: TGTGCCAGCAGTATTTCCCAGGGGTACTATGGCTACACCTTC.

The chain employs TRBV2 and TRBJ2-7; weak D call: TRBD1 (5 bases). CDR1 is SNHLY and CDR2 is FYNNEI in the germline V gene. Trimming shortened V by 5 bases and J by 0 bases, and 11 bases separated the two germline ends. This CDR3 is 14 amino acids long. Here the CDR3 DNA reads TGTGCCAGCAGTTCCGAAGGGGCCTCCTACGAGCAGTACTTC. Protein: CASSSEGASYEQYF.

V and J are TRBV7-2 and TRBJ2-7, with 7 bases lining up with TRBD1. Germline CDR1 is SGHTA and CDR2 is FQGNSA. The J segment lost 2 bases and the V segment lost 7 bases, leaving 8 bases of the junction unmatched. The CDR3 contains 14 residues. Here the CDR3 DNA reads TGTGCCAGCAAGAAAGGGGGCCCCACCTACGAGCAGTACTTC. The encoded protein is CASKKGGPTYEQYF.

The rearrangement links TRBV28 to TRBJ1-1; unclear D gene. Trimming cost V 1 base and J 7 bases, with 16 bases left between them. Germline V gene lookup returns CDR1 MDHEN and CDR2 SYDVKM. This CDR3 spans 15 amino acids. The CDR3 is CASSLYSPRTIEAFF. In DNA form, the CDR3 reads TGTGCCAGCAGTTTATATTCGCCAAGAACTATTGAAGCTTTCTTT.

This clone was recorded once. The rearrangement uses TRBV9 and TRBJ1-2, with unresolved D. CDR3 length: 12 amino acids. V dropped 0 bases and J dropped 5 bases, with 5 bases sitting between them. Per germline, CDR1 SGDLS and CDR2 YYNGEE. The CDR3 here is CASSVEGYGYTF. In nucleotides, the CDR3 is TGTGCCAGCAGCGTAGAAGGGTATGGCTACACCTTC.

CDR3 loop: CAIHLTGGEQFF. CDR3 in DNA: TGTGCCATTCACCTGACAGGGGGTGAGCAGTTCTTC. The chain combines TRBV28 with TRBJ2-1, with 9 bases fitting TRBD1. J was trimmed by 9 bases and V by 10 bases; bases with no gene match: 7. Germline assignment: CDR1 MDHEN and CDR2 SYDVKM. The CDR3 has 12 amino acids.

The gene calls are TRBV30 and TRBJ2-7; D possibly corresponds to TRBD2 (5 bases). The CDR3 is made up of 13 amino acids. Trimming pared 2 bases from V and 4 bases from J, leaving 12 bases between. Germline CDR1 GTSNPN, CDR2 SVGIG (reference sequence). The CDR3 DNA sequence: TGTGCCTGGAGTTACGGAGGAGCTTACGAGCAGTACTTC. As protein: CAWSYGGAYEQYF.

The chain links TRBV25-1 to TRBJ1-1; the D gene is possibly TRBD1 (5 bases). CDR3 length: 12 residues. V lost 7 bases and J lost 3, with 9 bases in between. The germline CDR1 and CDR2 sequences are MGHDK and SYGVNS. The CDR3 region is CASTQTDTEAFF. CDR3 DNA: TGTGCCAGCACTCAGACAGACACTGAAGCTTTCTTT.

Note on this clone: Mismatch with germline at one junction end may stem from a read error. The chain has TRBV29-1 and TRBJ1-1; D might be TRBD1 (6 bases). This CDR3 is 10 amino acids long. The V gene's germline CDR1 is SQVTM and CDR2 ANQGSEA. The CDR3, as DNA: TGCAGCGGTGAACAGGGAGGCGCTTTCTTT. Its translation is CSGEQGGAFF.

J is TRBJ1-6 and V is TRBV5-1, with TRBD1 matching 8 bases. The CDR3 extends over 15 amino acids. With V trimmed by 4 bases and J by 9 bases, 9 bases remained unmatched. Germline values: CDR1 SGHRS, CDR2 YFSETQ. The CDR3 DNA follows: TGCGCCAGCAGCCACCTGACAGGGGATAGTTCACCCCTCCACTTT. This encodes CASSHLTGDSSPLHF.

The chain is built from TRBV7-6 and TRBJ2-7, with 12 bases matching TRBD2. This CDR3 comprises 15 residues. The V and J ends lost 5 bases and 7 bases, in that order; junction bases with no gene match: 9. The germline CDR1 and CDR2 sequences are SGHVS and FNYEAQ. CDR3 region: CASSPGTSGFFEQYF. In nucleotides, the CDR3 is TGTGCCAGCAGCCCCGGGACTAGCGGGTTTTTTGAGCAGTACTTC. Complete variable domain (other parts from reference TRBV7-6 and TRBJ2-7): GAGVSQSPRYKVTKRGQDVALRCDPISGHVSLYWYRQALGQGPEFLTYFNYEAQQDKSGLPNDRFSAERPEGSISTLTIQRTEQRDSAMYRCASSPGTSGFFEQYFGPGTRLTVT.

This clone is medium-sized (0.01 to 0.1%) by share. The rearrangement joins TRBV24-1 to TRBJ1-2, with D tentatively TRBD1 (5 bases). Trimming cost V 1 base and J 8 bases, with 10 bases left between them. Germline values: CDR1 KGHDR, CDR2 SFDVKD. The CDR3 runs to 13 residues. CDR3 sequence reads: CATSDLTGDGYTF. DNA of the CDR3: TGTGCCACCAGTGATTTAACCGGGGACGGCTACACCTTC.

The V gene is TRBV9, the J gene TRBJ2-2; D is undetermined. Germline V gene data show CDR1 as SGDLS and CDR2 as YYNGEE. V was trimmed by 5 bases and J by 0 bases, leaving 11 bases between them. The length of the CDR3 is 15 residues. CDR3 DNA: TGTGCCAGCAGTTTCGGATACGCGAACACCGGGGAGCTGTTTTTT. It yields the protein CASSFGYANTGELFF.

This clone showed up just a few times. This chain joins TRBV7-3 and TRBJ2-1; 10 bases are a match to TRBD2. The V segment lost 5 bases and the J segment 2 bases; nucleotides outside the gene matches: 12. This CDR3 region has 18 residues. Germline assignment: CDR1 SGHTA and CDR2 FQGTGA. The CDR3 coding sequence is TGTGCCAGCAGCCCCACCGACCCTAGCGGGAGCCCCTACAATGAGCAGTTCTTC. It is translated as CASSPTDPSGSPYNEQFF.

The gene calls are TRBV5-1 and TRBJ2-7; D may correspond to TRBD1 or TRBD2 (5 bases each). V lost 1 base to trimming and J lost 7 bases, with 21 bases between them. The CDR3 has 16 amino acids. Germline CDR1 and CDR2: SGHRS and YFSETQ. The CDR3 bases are TGCGCCAGCAGCTTGTCACCGGGACCCGCTTTGGGGGAGCAGTACTTC. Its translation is CASSLSPGPALGEQYF.

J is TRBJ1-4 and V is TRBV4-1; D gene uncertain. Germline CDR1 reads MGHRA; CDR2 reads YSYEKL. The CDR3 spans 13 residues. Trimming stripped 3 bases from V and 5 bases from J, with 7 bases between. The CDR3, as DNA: TGCGCCAGCAGCCACGGCAGAAATGAAAAACTGTTTTTT. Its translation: CASSHGRNEKLFF.